Detailed here is one T cell receptor beta chain. The table came from immunoSEQ multiplex PCR; TCRdb's copy has only in-frame clones and leaves some out. Here the sample spans almost 400,000 clones, over 75% being singletons. V dropped 1 base and J dropped 3; count of bases not matched to a gene: 0. Per the germline V gene, CDR1 is MGHRA and CDR2 is YSYEKL. The CDR3 is 16 amino acids. The data were taken from a study of blood T cell repertoires in COVID-19. The material sequenced was PBMCs or T cells enriched from blood (not recorded which). This TCR came from a woman in her twenties or thirties with acute COVID-19. The V gene is TRBV4-1, the J gene TRBJ2-1; 13 bases are a match to TRBD2. In nucleotides, the CDR3 is TGCGCCAGCAGCCAAGGACTAGCGGGGGGCTACAATGAGCAGTTCTTC. Its protein product is CASSQGLAGGYNEQFF.